The source of this TCR beta chain is a study of molecular identifiers for immune sequencing clone quantification. The study's findings and limits: Clone sizes could be underestimated for highly expanded clones when identical TCR molecules share a barcode.

TCRdb recomputed calls from the PCR reads with MiXCR, one row per CDR3 protein. Among about half a million distinct CDR3 sequences listed, about a fifth were seen once. CDR3 length: 13 residues. The V gene's germline CDR1 is SEHNR and CDR2 FQNEAQ (reference sequence). The V end was cut by 5 bases, the J end by 5 bases, with 12 bases between. This clonotype occurred a few times. Antigen: not known. The V gene is TRBV7-9, the J gene TRBJ2-5, with D maybe TRBD1 (6 bases). Sequences were obtained from naive CD8+ T cells from blood, with Jurkat cell RNA spiked in. Specified subset: FACS-sorted CD8+CD4-CCR7+CD45RA+ naive T cells. The receptor comes from a human donor in good health. Some libraries in this study had Jurkat cell RNA spiked in. The CDR3 bases are TGTGCCAGCAGCGTGGGGGCGCGGGAGACCCAGTACTTC. Translation gives CASSVGARETQYF.